This entry describes one TCR beta chain. Its specificity is unknown. This specimen belongs to a study of T cells in localized non-small cell lung cancer. TCRdb's copy holds only in-frame clones and misses some; the assay was immunoSEQ multiplex PCR. The data show fewer than 50,000 clones, 83% seen once. Study-wide results and caveats: Uninvolved nearby lung showed the greatest T cell clonality, exceeding that found in tumor. Longer survival (overall) was linked to higher T cell density in blood.

V was trimmed by 1 base and J by 5 bases, leaving 7 bases between them. From germline, CDR1 is SGHVS and CDR2 FNYEAQ. There are 13 residues in the CDR3. This receptor was identified in a man aged 35 to 69 with stage II lung adenocarcinoma. This sequence joins TRBV7-6 and TRBJ2-3, with a weak D call TRBD2 (5 bases). The starting material was PBMCs, obtained before any cancer treatment. The CDR3 here is CASSLVAGDTQYF. The CDR3 nucleotides are TGTGCCAGCAGCTTAGTGGCGGGAGATACGCAGTATTTT.